A single T cell receptor beta chain is shown here with its context. Its recognized antigen is unknown. No quality values exist for individual bases; no much larger clone is one base distant. Participants in the prospective study were enrolled through a virtual design, were aged roughly 18 to 100 years, and lived in fewer than 30 United States geographic areas. To assign participants to cohorts, the prospective study relied on clinical history that participants themselves reported in a screening survey and a study questionnaire. In the prospective study, mobile phlebotomists collected whole blood, serum and a nasopharyngeal or oropharyngeal swab from each participant. Over a roughly 2-month period, participants in the prospective study had the option of providing additional blood draws and questionnaires. Prospective study blood samples were shipped either frozen or at room temperature before DNA extraction.

TCRbeta CDR3 regions were amplified from genomic DNA by means of the immunoSEQ Assay, a bias-controlled multiplex PCR. Under the source paper's analysis protocol: Nucleated cell counts per sample were estimated from amplification of reference gene primers within the assay. Sequence reads were collapsed and filtered to measure the absolute abundance of every unique TCRbeta CDR3 rearrangement. For each sample, productive Simpson clonality was calculated by taking the square root of Simpson's diversity index across productive rearrangements. TCRdb re-hosts the immuneACCESS table, in-frame sequences only. Its copies lack some clones; in the studies checked, an unresolved V gene accounts for under half of them, and the cause for the rest is not known. V and J calls and clone size come straight from that table; D and trimming were deduced from the DNA. Across this sample there are approximately 170,000 clones, with more than 70% seen only once. The ten top clones hold 3.6% of the sample.

These data are taken from a study of blood T cell repertoires in COVID-19 (dated by TCRdb to 2018 to 2020). Regarding the study in general: Collaborator samples came from the United States, Italy and Spain and covered acute and convalescent phases of COVID-19. The material from the prospective study consisted of cDNA or gDNA derived from T cells, B-cell-depleted T cells, or PBMCs. The dataset comprised deeply sampled blood TCRbeta repertoires from subjects exposed to, actively infected with, or recovered from COVID-19. The repertoires were made available in a free public database intended to serve as a resource for research on the immune response to SARS-CoV-2. The samples were drawn from the first 160 participants of the ongoing ImmuneRACE study and from roughly 1,300 subjects provided by 6 global collaborators. A de-identified subject ID, COVID-19 status, age in years and sex were almost always included in the sample metadata. HLA class I and class II types, where available, came from metadata supplied by the sample provider rather than from assay-based typing. The study at large found these results: The quantity of clinical and demographic metadata differed by source and by participant and was supplied without curation.

This TCR was recovered from a woman aged 45 to 65 in a cohort exposed to, infected with or recovered from COVID-19 (not recorded which). The sequenced sample was PBMCs or T cells enriched from blood (not recorded which).

The CDR3 protein is CASSPGTGVSGELFF. The DNA sequence is as follows: TGTGCCAGCAGCCCCGGGACAGGGGTTTCCGGGGAGCTGTTTTTT. Recombination linked TRBV7-2 to TRBJ2-2; TRBD1 fits 10 bases in the junction. The germline V gene yields SGHTA for CDR1 and FQGNSA for CDR2. Relative to germline, V is missing 5 bases and J is missing 6 bases, with 6 bases of the junction outside any gene match. Inclusive of the bounding cysteine and phenylalanine, the CDR3 is 15 residues long. Only the CDR3 DNA is retained, 45 bases long and in frame from the first base.